The clone carrying this T cell receptor beta chain was recorded a few times. CDR3 length: 13 residues. V lost 5 bases to trimming and J lost 7 bases, with 14 bases between them. Per the germline V gene, CDR1 is SGHAT and CDR2 is FQDESV (reference sequence). The sample originates from a study of blood T cell repertoires in COVID-19. About the research overall: Specimens from acute and convalescent COVID-19 originated in the United States, Italy and Spain.

Clinical histories supplied by participants themselves formed the basis of cohort assignment. TCRdb's table, derived via immunoSEQ multiplex PCR, lists solely in-frame clones and lacks some. The data hold around 330,000 clones, with 85% observed a single time. The sequencing sample was made of PBMCs or T cells enriched from blood (not recorded which). The sequence was collected from a woman aged 25 to 39 who had been exposed to COVID-19. The gene calls are TRBV11-1 and TRBJ1-1, with D possibly matching TRBD1 (5 bases). Here the CDR3 DNA reads TGTGCCAGCAGCCTTAATAGGCAGGGTGAAGCTTTCTTT. This codes for CASSLNRQGEAFF. The whole variable domain, remainder taken from reference TRBV11-1 and TRBJ1-1, is EAEVAQSPRYKITEKSQAVAFWCDPISGHATLYWYRQILGQGPELLVQFQDESVVDDSQLPKDRFSAERLKGVDSTLKIQPAELGDSAMYLCASSLNRQGEAFFGQGTRLTVV.